Reported below is one T cell receptor (beta chain). Its antigen is not identified. At one end the junction does not follow the germline gene, possibly because of a read error. The data are from a study of Graves' ophthalmopathy and Graves' hyperthyroidism. Study conclusions and caveats: In separating ophthalmopathy from stable hyperthyroidism, a 13-signature model achieved about 90% sensitivity and 70% to 83% specificity. At about 70% sensitivity and 72.22% specificity, the model predicted progression of the ophthalmopathy.

This CDR3 is built from 14 residues. The germline gives CDR1 LGHNA, CDR2 YSLEER. Transcripts of RNA were the source for amplifying TCR beta CDR3 regions. Investigators did first-round RT-PCR with HTBI primers, then second-round multiplex PCR. TCRdb used MiXCR to reprocess the multiplex PCR reads, holding one entry per CDR3 protein. The repertoire holds 900,000 to 1,200,000 distinct CDR3 sequences, with about 40% as singletons. No donor had other autoimmune disease, uncontrolled infection, pregnancy or lactation. A diagnosis was made from clinical symptoms together with serum thyroxine, TRAb, thyroid ultrasound and orbital computed tomography.

This clonotype was sampled from an adult man with Graves' hyperthyroidism. Material for sequencing was peripheral blood or thyroid tissue (not recorded which). The chain is built from TRBV4-3 and TRBJ2-5; possible D gene TRBD1, 6 bases. The CDR3 DNA sequence: TGCGTCAGCAGCCAGGGGATGATGGTTGAGACCCAGTACTTC. Encoded protein: CVSSQGMMVETQYF.